A single sample is the source of the 20 T cell receptor beta chains below, sequenced in a study of post-analysis software for immune sequencing data (dated by TCRdb to about 2015). Broader findings and caveats from the paper: About five TRBV segments, including TRBV5-6, TRBV5-1 and TRBV20-1, were significantly more frequent in patients than controls.

Library preparation used PCR. Sequencing relied on an Illumina HiSeq 2500. To reduce PCR and sequencing biases, unique molecular identifiers were built into the TCR beta cDNA libraries. TCRdb itself trimmed the public reads at Q25 with fastp, ran MiXCR and retained productive beta chains. Rows matching on CDR3 protein sequence are summarized as one entry with the most common DNA and genes. This sample comprises 750,000 to 950,000 distinct CDR3 sequences, under 60% of them detected only once. Roughly 5% of the sample lies in the top ten. For these TCRs, the target antigens are not known. Sequencing was carried out using blood. The receptors stem from a girl aged 10 to 17 with multiple sclerosis.

The rearrangement joins TRBV4-2 to TRBJ2-3; D perhaps matches TRBD2 (7 bases). CDR3 length equals 15 residues. Trimming pared 4 bases from V and 3 bases from J, leaving 14 bases between. From germline, CDR1 is LGHNA and CDR2 YNFKEQ. Here the CDR3 reads CASSLGGALTDTQYF. DNA of the CDR3: TGTGCCAGCAGCCTAGGGGGGGCCCTGACAGATACGCAGTATTTT.

The chain uses TRBV21-1 and TRBJ2-7; the listed D gene, TRBD2, was not tested against the DNA. TRBV21-1 is a recognized pseudogene. This CDR3 contains 16 residues. CDR3 in DNA: TGTGCCAGCAGCAAAGCGGGTGAGGAGGGGTCCTACGAGCAGTACTTC. Its protein product is CASSKAGEEGSYEQYF.

The V and J genes are TRBV10-3 and TRBJ1-1; D gene ambiguous. CDR3 length: 14 amino acids. V was trimmed by 6 bases and J by 5 bases, leaving 16 bases between them. The germline V gene has CDR1 ENHRY and CDR2 SYGVKD. The CDR3 DNA sequence: TGTGCCATCAGGAACACACCCGAAGGGACTGAAGCTTTCTTT. It yields the protein CAIRNTPEGTEAFF.

This clonotype turned up a few times. This chain links TRBV5-4 with TRBJ2-1; D is uncertain. The germline CDR1 and CDR2 sequences are SGHNT and YYREEE (reference sequence). V lost 6 bases and J lost 7, with 14 bases in between. The CDR3 loop spans 13 amino acids. Written as DNA, the CDR3 is TGTGCCAGCATCAAGACTGTAACTAATGAGCAGTTCTTC. Amino acids: CASIKTVTNEQFF. The variable domain in full, completed from reference TRBV5-4 and TRBJ2-1, reads ETGVTQSPTHLIKTRGQQVTLRCSSQSGHNTVSWYQQALGQGPQFIFQYYREEENGRGNFPPRFSGLQFPNYSSELNVNALELDDSALYLCASIKTVTNEQFFGPGTRLTVL.

The chain carries TRBV10-3 and TRBJ2-4; possible D gene TRBD2, 6 bases. Near its end, the DNA agrees better with TRBJ2-7, so the J call may be wrong. The CDR3 length is 13 residues. Germline values: CDR1 ENHRY, CDR2 SYGVKD. CDR3 sequence (DNA): TGTGCCATCAGTACTAGCAGGATTTACGAGCAGTACTTC. Its translation: CAISTSRIYEQYF.

V is TRBV6-6 and J is TRBJ2-7; D gene uncertain. The CDR3 sequence is 15 residues long. Germline V gene lookup returns CDR1 MNHNY and CDR2 SVGAGI (reference sequence). With 4 bases removed from V and 0 bases from J, the gap between germline ends came to 13 bases. The CDR3 sequence is CASSLGSPVSYEQYF. The CDR3 DNA sequence: TGTGCCAGCAGTTTGGGGTCTCCCGTCTCCTACGAGCAGTACTTC.

The chain employs TRBV9 and TRBJ1-3; TRBD1 aligns across 7 bases. V shed 0 bases and J 0 bases; nucleotides not matched to a gene: 12. Germline CDR1 SGDLS, CDR2 YYNGEE. The CDR3 extends over 19 amino acids. The CDR3: CASSVGLGGPTASGNTIYF. The CDR3 nucleotides are TGTGCCAGCAGCGTAGGTCTAGGGGGCCCCACCGCCTCTGGAAACACCATATATTTT.

The chain couples TRBV7-3 to TRBJ2-1, with 11 bases fitting TRBD2. This CDR3 is 15 amino acids long. Germline assignment: CDR1 SGHTA and CDR2 FQGTGA. Trimming took 2 bases from V and 9 from J; bases not matched to a gene: 6. The CDR3 spells CASSLLAGGQGEQFF. As DNA, the CDR3 is TGTGCCAGCAGCTTATTAGCGGGAGGGCAAGGTGAGCAGTTCTTC.

The table lists this clonotype with a few counts. The chain is built from TRBV20-1 and TRBJ2-5; the match to TRBD2 covers 10 bases. The junction had 3 bases not matched to a gene; V was cut back by 3 bases and J by 2 bases. Germline V gene lookup returns CDR1 DFQATT and CDR2 SNEGSKA (reference sequence). This CDR3 spans 14 amino acids. CDR3 nucleotides: TGCAGTGCTAGGGTACTAGCGGGGCAAGAGACCCAGTACTTC. Translating gives CSARVLAGQETQYF.

The CDR3: CASSLMATHGNQPQHF. The DNA of the CDR3 is TGTGCCAGCAGCTTAATGGCCACACATGGCAATCAGCCCCAGCATTTT. The rearrangement joins TRBV7-3 to TRBJ1-5; no clear D gene. Germline assignment: CDR1 SGHTA and CDR2 FQGTGA. Deletions cut 1 base from V and 2 bases from J, with 12 bases between. The CDR3 consists of 16 residues.

The V call is TRBV5-1, the J call TRBJ2-5; no reliable D call. The last part of the DNA fits TRBJ2-7 better; the J call may be wrong. The V gene's germline CDR1 is SGHRS and CDR2 YFSETQ. CDR3 length: 19 residues. CDR3 protein: CASSLVGRKTTKFPYEQYF. The CDR3 DNA is TGCGCCAGCAGCTTGGTCGGCAGGAAAACAACTAAGTTCCCCTACGAGCAGTACTTC.

The table lists this clonotype with a few counts. The chain joins TRBV11-2 to TRBJ2-7; the match to TRBD2 covers 10 bases. Germline loops: CDR1 SGHAT, CDR2 FQNNGV. The CDR3 runs to 14 residues. Trimming took 7 bases from V and 1 from J; bases not matched to a gene: 4. The CDR3 bases are TGTGCCAGCACGGGGACTAGCGTTTCCTACGAGCAGTACTTC. Translation: CASTGTSVSYEQYF.

The chain employs TRBV7-6 and TRBJ2-7; 8 bases are shared with TRBD2. There are 13 residues in the CDR3. Germline values: CDR1 SGHVS, CDR2 FNYEAQ. Trimming at V came to 7 bases and at J to 6 bases, leaving 8 bases not matched to a gene. CDR3 residues: CASTLSGTGEQYF. CDR3 sequence (DNA): TGTGCCAGCACCCTTAGCGGGACGGGCGAGCAGTACTTC.

The V call is TRBV15, the J call TRBJ2-5; perhaps TRBD2 as D (6 bases). The CDR3 consists of 18 residues. Germline assignment: CDR1 LNHNV and CDR2 YYDKDF (reference sequence). Trimming pared 0 bases from V and 4 bases from J, leaving 21 bases between. This chain's CDR3 is CATSRDRGGGIRGETQYF. The CDR3 DNA is TGTGCCACCAGCAGAGATCGGGGTGGCGGGATAAGGGGAGAGACCCAGTACTTC.

V is TRBV4-1 and J is TRBJ2-4, with D possibly being TRBD1 (5 bases). The DNA end is a closer match to TRBJ2-7, so the J assignment may be wrong. The CDR3 is made up of 15 amino acids. CDR1 is MGHRA and CDR2 is YSYEKL in the germline V gene. Written as DNA, the CDR3 is TGCGCCAGCAGCCAAGGGGGCGGACCTAGTTACGAGCAGTACTTC. Translation: CASSQGGGPSYEQYF.

This clonotype has only a few counts. The CDR3 DNA follows: TGCGCCAGCAGGATAGGACTAGCGGACTCCTACGAGCAGTACTTC. Amino acids: CASRIGLADSYEQYF. The rearrangement uses TRBV5-1 and TRBJ2-7, with 10 bases lining up with TRBD2. The CDR3 is 15 amino acids. The trim removed 5 bases at V and 0 bases at J, leaving 5 bases unmatched. The germline V gene encodes CDR1 SGHRS and CDR2 YFSETQ.

The genes are TRBV3-1 and TRBJ2-3, with TRBD2 matching 7 bases. The CDR3 is made up of 18 amino acids. V lost 1 base, J lost 0 bases, and 10 bases stayed unmatched. Germline V CDR1 and CDR2: LGHDT, YNNKEL (reference sequence). CDR3 coding DNA: TGTGCCAGCAGCCAAGTTGGGGGGGAGACGGAGAGCACAGATACGCAGTATTTT. Translation: CASSQVGGETESTDTQYF.

The chain joins TRBV12-3 or TRBV12-4 to TRBJ2-3; tentatively, D is TRBD2 (6 bases). This CDR3 has 15 amino acids. V lost 9 bases and J 4 bases, leaving 20 bases between the germline ends. CDR3 protein: CASSPSVWGADTQYF. CDR3 DNA sequence: TGTGCCAGTTCCCCCTCGGTATGGGGGGCAGATACGCAGTATTTT.

The V call is TRBV28, the J call TRBJ1-1, with 7 nucleotides matching TRBD1. The length of the CDR3 is 12 residues. The germline gives CDR1 MDHEN, CDR2 SYDVKM. With V trimmed by 7 bases and J by 11 bases, 10 bases remained unmatched. CDR3 region: CASKGQFDRAFF. Here the CDR3 DNA reads TGTGCCAGCAAGGGACAGTTTGATCGCGCTTTCTTT.

This clonotype has just one count. The V call is TRBV7-9, the J call TRBJ2-1, with 7 bases aligning to TRBD2. The CDR3 is 16 residues long. Trimming took 5 bases from V and 0 from J; bases not matched to a gene: 7. Germline CDR1 SEHNR, CDR2 FQNEAQ (reference sequence). The CDR3 DNA reads as TGTGCCAGCAGCGTCGGCGGGAGTCTCTCCTACAATGAGCAGTTCTTC. Residues: CASSVGGSLSYNEQFF. Full variable domain (remainder filled in from reference TRBV7-9 and TRBJ2-1): DTGVSQNPRHKITKRGQNVTFRCDPISEHNRLYWYRQTLGQGPEFLTYFQNEAQLEKSRLLSDRFSAERPKGSFSTLEIQRTEQGDSAMYLCASSVGGSLSYNEQFFGPGTRLTVL.